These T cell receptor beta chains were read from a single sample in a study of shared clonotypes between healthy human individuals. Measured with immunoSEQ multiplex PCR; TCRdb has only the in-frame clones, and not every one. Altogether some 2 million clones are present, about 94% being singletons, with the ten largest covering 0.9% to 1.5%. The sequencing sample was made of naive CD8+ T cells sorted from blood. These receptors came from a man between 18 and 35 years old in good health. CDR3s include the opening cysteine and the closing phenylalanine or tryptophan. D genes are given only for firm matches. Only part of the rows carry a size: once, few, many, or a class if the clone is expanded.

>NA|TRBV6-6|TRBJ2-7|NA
CASSPTLYEQYF
TGTGCCAGCAGTCCCACCCTCTACGAGCAGTACTTC
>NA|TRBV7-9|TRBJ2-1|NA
CASSFGEGFQFF
TGTGCCAGCAGCTTTGGTGAAGGATTCCAGTTCTTC
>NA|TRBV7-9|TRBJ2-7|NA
CASSPDSREQYF
TGTGCCAGCAGCCCGGACTCCAGGGAGCAGTACTTC
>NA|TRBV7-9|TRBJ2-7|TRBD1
CASSLGTGFEQYF
TGTGCCAGCAGCTTAGGGACAGGGTTTGAGCAGTACTTC
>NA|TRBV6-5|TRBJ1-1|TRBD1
CASSYGTGRDTEAFF
TGTGCCAGCAGTTACGGGACAGGGCGGGACACTGAAGCTTTCTTT
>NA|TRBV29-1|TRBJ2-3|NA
CSVELGNTQYF
TGCAGCGTTGAGCTGGGAAATACGCAGTATTTT
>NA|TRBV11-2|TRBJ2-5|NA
CASSGGRETQYF
TGTGCCAGCAGTGGAGGGAGGGAGACCCAGTACTTC
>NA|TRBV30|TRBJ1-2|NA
CAWGPDDRYGYTF
TGTGCCTGGGGACCTGACGACCGCTATGGCTACACCTTC
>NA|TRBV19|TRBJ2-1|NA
CASGKTGKQFF
TGTGCCAGCGGGAAGACAGGAAAGCAGTTCTTC
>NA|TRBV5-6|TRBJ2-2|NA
CASSLVYQEVNTGELFF
TGTGCCAGCAGCTTGGTGTACCAGGAGGTTAACACCGGGGAGCTGTTTTTT
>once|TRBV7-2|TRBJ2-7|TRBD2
CASSFAGGLNEQYF
TGTGCCAGCAGCTTCGCGGGGGGGCTCAACGAGCAGTACTTC
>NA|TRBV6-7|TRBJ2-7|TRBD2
CASKYLNSGSSAYEQYF
TGTGCCAGCAAATACTTGAATAGCGGGAGCTCCGCCTACGAGCAGTACTTC
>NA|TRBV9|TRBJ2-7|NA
CASSATEDEQYF
TGTGCCAGCAGCGCGACAGAGGACGAGCAGTACTTC
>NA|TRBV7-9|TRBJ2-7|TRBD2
CASSLVGGSGSGRSYEQYF
TGTGCCAGCAGCCTAGTAGGCGGTAGCGGGAGTGGTCGGTCCTACGAGCAGTACTTC
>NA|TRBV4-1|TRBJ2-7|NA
CASSYRDTLSYEQYF
TGCGCCAGCAGCTACCGGGACACTCTCTCCTACGAGCAGTACTTC
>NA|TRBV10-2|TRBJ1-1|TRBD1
CAVVQGEGFTEAFF
TGCGCCGTAGTACAGGGGGAAGGGTTCACTGAAGCTTTCTTT
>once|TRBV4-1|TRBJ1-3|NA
CASSPSSMGSSGNTIYF
TGCGCCAGCAGCCCTAGTTCAATGGGAAGCTCTGGAAACACCATATATTTT
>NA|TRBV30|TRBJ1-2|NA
CASVPEGEYGYTF
TGTGCCTCCGTTCCAGAGGGCGAATATGGCTACACCTTC
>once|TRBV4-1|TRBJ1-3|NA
CASSQGYTGGSGNTIYF
TGCGCCAGCAGCCAAGGGTATACGGGGGGATCTGGAAACACCATATATTTT
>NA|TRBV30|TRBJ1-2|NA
CAWGADPYGYTF
TGTGCCTGGGGGGCCGACCCGTATGGCTACACCTTC
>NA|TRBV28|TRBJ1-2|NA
CASSLGQKYGYTF
TGTGCCAGCAGTCTAGGACAGAAGTATGGCTACACCTTC
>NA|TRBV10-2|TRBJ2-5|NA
CASSEMSKETQYF
TGCGCCAGCAGTGAGATGTCTAAAGAGACCCAGTACTTC
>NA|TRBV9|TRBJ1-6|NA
CASSVAGRGSYNSPLHF
TGTGCCAGCAGCGTAGCCGGCAGGGGCTCCTATAATTCACCCCTCCACTTT
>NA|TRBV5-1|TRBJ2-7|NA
CASSGGTDFYEQYF
TGCGCCAGCAGCGGCGGGACAGACTTCTACGAGCAGTACTTC
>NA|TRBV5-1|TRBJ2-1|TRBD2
CASSLSARTSGGEQFF
TGCGCCAGCAGCTTGAGTGCCAGGACTAGCGGCGGTGAGCAGTTCTTC
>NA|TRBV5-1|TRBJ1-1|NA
CASRENPTFPPLMNTEAFF
TGCGCCAGCAGGGAGAACCCGACATTCCCCCCGCTCATGAACACTGAAGCTTTCTTT
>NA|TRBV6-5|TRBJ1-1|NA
CASSYSEGLAEAFF
TGTGCCAGCAGTTACTCGGAGGGTTTGGCTGAAGCTTTCTTT
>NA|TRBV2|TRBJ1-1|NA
CASSESYGGITEAFF
TGTGCCAGCAGTGAAAGCTATGGGGGGATTACTGAAGCTTTCTTT
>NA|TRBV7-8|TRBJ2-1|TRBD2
CASSLAPGGAGGYNEQFF
TGTGCCAGCAGCTTAGCCCCGGGGGGGGCGGGAGGTTACAATGAGCAGTTCTTC
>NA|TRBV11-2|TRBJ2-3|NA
CASSFEGPSTDTQYF
TGTGCCAGCAGCTTTGAGGGGCCGAGCACAGATACGCAGTATTTT
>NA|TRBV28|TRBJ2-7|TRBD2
CASSPPAGSDYEQYF
TGTGCCAGCAGTCCCCCAGCGGGGTCGGACTACGAGCAGTACTTC
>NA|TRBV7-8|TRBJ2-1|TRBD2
CASSLWTSGTYDEQFF
TGTGCCAGCAGCTTATGGACTAGCGGGACCTACGATGAGCAGTTCTTC
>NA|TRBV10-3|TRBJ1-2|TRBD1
CAISESNLQGWAYGYTF
TGTGCCATCAGTGAGTCGAATCTACAGGGGTGGGCCTATGGCTACACCTTC
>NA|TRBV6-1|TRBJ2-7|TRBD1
CASSDPGQSAEQYF
TGTGCCAGCAGTGACCCGGGACAGTCGGCGGAGCAGTACTTC